These 10 T cell receptor beta chains were sequenced from one sample in a study of cytomegalovirus exposure and HLA in healthy donors. The PCR had 60 Vbeta and 13 Jbeta primers. Here immunoSEQ multiplex PCR was the method, and the copy in TCRdb shows in-frame clones only, minus some. The sample has tens of thousands of clones, roughly 78% seen once. Source material: PBMCs. Every receptor here comes from a man aged 40-55 years in good health and CMV-seronegative.

The chain carries TRBV5-4 and TRBJ2-3, with 9 bases matching TRBD2. CDR3 length: 14 amino acids. Trimming cost V 1 base and J 5 bases; bases outside gene matches: 2. Germline CDR1 and CDR2: SGHNT and YYREEE (reference sequence). In DNA, the CDR3 is TGTGCCAGCAGCTTGCGGCGGGAGGGAGATACGCAGTATTTT. Translating gives CASSLRREGDTQYF.

J is TRBJ1-1 and V is TRBV15, with D unresolved. With 8 bases removed from V and 5 bases from J, the gap between germline ends came to 15 bases. Per the germline V gene, CDR1 is LNHNV and CDR2 is YYDKDF (reference sequence). CDR3 size: 13 residues. This CDR3 is CATAGRPGTEAFF. The DNA for the CDR3 is TGTGCCACCGCCGGACGCCCGGGGACTGAAGCTTTCTTT.

The gene calls are TRBV9 and TRBJ2-1, with TRBD1 as a possible D gene (6 bases). V was trimmed by 0 bases and J by 2 bases, leaving 12 bases between them. The CDR3 contains 16 residues. Looked up from germline, CDR1 is SGDLS and CDR2 is YYNGEE. CDR3 protein: CASSVGTGTPYNEQFF. The CDR3 nucleotides are TGTGCCAGCAGCGTAGGGACGGGGACACCCTACAATGAGCAGTTCTTC.

The chain has TRBV2 and TRBJ1-4, with D possibly TRBD1 on 5 matching bases. CDR3 length: 15 residues. The germline CDR1 and CDR2 sequences are SNHLY and FYNNEI. Trimming pared 5 bases from V and 4 bases from J, leaving 14 bases between. The CDR3 bases are TGTGCCAGCAGTAGTCGGGACTCTCGTAATGAAAAACTGTTTTTT. This encodes CASSSRDSRNEKLFF. The full variable domain, in which reference TRBV2 and TRBJ1-4 provide the parts outside the CDR3, is EPEVTQTPSHQVTQMGQEVILRCVPISNHLYFYWYRQILGQKVEFLVSFYNNEISEKSEIFDDQFSVERPDGSNFTLKIRSTKLEDSAMYFCASSSRDSRNEKLFFGSGTQLSVL.

The CDR3 coding sequence is TGTGCCAGCAGCTTGACACAAACTGAAGCTTTCTTT. It translates to CASSLTQTEAFF. J is TRBJ1-1 and V is TRBV5-6; the D is unclear. Germline V lookup: CDR1 SGHDT, CDR2 YYEEEE. Trimming shortened V by 1 base and J by 5 bases, and 6 bases separated the two germline ends. CDR3 size: 12 residues.

This rearrangement joins TRBV7-9 to TRBJ2-3; 12 bases are shared with TRBD2. V was pared by 2 bases and J by 5 bases, with 2 bases of the junction left unmatched. Germline loops: CDR1 SEHNR, CDR2 FQNEAQ (reference sequence). The length of the CDR3 is 15 residues. CDR3 protein: CASSLLAGGKDTQYF. Written as DNA, the CDR3 is TGTGCCAGCAGCTTACTAGCGGGAGGGAAAGATACGCAGTATTTT. The full variable domain, completed using reference TRBV7-9 and TRBJ2-3, is DTGVSQNPRHKITKRGQNVTFRCDPISEHNRLYWYRQTLGQGPEFLTYFQNEAQLEKSRLLSDRFSAERPKGSFSTLEIQRTEQGDSAMYLCASSLLAGGKDTQYFGPGTRLTVL.

The chain links TRBV10-2 to TRBJ2-1; TRBD2 might be the D (6 bases). V was cut by 7 bases and J by 7 bases, with 14 bases left in between. The CDR3 covers 13 residues. Germline CDR1 reads WSHSY; CDR2 reads SAAADI. In DNA, the CDR3 is TGCGCCAGCATTTCCCGGGGGTTGAATGAGCAGTTCTTC. Residues: CASISRGLNEQFF.

This sequence joins TRBV10-3 and TRBJ2-3; 10 bases fit TRBD2. CDR3 size: 14 residues. Trimming at V came to 7 bases and at J to 5 bases, leaving 6 bases not matched to a gene. Germline-derived CDR1 and CDR2 are ENHRY and SYGVKD. CDR3 bases: TGTGCCATCAAGTCTAGCGGGAGACAAGATACGCAGTATTTT. Amino acid sequence: CAIKSSGRQDTQYF.

The chain carries TRBV18 and TRBJ1-1; 8 bases are a match to TRBD1. CDR3 length equals 15 residues. From germline, CDR1 is KGHSH and CDR2 LQKENI. Germline trimming cut 2 bases from V and 5 bases from J; bases unmatched to any gene: 7. CDR3 DNA: TGTGCCAGCTCACCAATAGGACAGGGTTCGACTGAAGCTTTCTTT. Amino acid sequence: CASSPIGQGSTEAFF.

This clone was seen a handful of times. This chain joins TRBV2 and TRBJ1-1, with D uncertain. V was clipped by 7 bases and J by 3 bases, with 6 bases between them. CDR1 and CDR2 (germline): SNHLY, FYNNEI. CDR3 length equals 11 residues. CDR3 loop: CASMEYTEAFF. CDR3 nucleotides: TGTGCCAGCATGGAGTACACTGAAGCTTTCTTT.